What follows describes a single T cell receptor beta chain. This sample is part of a study of blood T cells in healthy people across ages. A second PCR of about 7 to 12 cycles used a sample-barcoded 5' primer and a J-beta primer mix. TCRdb itself ran the 5' RACE reads through MiXCR, one entry per CDR3 protein. The sample includes about 1.4 million distinct CDR3 sequences, approximately 59% of them seen just once. CDR3 length: 12 residues. CDR1 and CDR2 (germline): DFQATT, SNEGSKA (reference sequence). The germline V and J ends were trimmed by 6 bases and 1 base, with 9 bases remaining between them. J is TRBJ1-1 and V is TRBV20-1, with D uncertain. Input material: blood. The origin of this receptor is a man aged 18 to 30 in good health. In nucleotides, the CDR3 is TGCAGTGCCTACTCGGGGAACACTGAAGCTTTCTTT. It specifies CSAYSGNTEAFF.